The 4 T cell receptor beta chains listed next were all sequenced from one sample in a study of blood T cell repertoires in COVID-19 (dated by TCRdb to the early 2020s). Libraries were constructed by the immunoSEQ multiplex PCR assay. The immuneACCESS repertoire file appears here via TCRdb, limited to in-frame rearrangements. These files lack a portion of the clones; in checked studies, under half of the deficit traces to unresolved V genes, and the cause of the others is not known. The sample contains some 170,000 clones, about 88% of them found a single time. The biggest ten clones account for roughly 1.2% of the sample. The sequencing sample was made of PBMCs or T cells enriched from blood (not recorded which). These receptors were collected from a human donor with acute COVID-19. The donor label of this sample is uncertain.

This CDR3 reads CASSSGRIDTQYF. Written as DNA, the CDR3 is TGTGCCAGCAGCTCCGGGAGAATAGATACGCAGTATTTT. The rearrangement links TRBV7-9 to TRBJ2-3, with D tentatively TRBD2 (6 bases). V shed 4 bases and J shed 5 bases, with 10 bases lying between them. CDR3 length: 13 residues. Germline-derived CDR1 and CDR2 are SEHNR and FQNEAQ (reference sequence).

This chain uses TRBV15 with TRBJ1-1; D perhaps matches TRBD1 (5 bases). V was shortened by 0 bases and J by 4 bases, with 12 bases between the two germline ends. The V gene's germline CDR1 is LNHNV and CDR2 YYDKDF (reference sequence). The CDR3 has 15 amino acids. CDR3 loop: CATSRDQGTGTEAFF. The CDR3 coding sequence is TGTGCCACCAGCAGAGATCAGGGAACGGGCACTGAAGCTTTCTTT.

This clone was found a few times. This sequence joins TRBV4-3 and TRBJ1-5; D remains unclear. Germline V gives CDR1 LGHNA, CDR2 YSLEER. The CDR3 totals 13 residues. Trimming pared 0 bases from V and 7 bases from J, leaving 7 bases between. The CDR3 coding sequence is TGCGCCAGCAGCCAAGATGTTATGCAGCCCCAGCATTTT. This sequence encodes CASSQDVMQPQHF.

The chain joins TRBV25-1 to TRBJ2-7; 7 bases are shared with TRBD2. V trimming: 8 bases; J trimming: 0 bases; junction bases outside the gene matches: 13. Germline values: CDR1 MGHDK, CDR2 SYGVNS. The CDR3 length is 16 residues. The CDR3 sequence: CASARPGTTSSYEQYF. The CDR3 bases are TGTGCCAGCGCTAGACCCGGGACTACCAGCTCCTACGAGCAGTACTTC.